Below, one T cell receptor (beta chain) is given with its context. The antigen is not known. The data belong to a study of vaccination effects on CD4 cells after COVID-19. The V gene's germline CDR1 is SGHDT and CDR2 YYEEEE. Trimming removed 4 bases from V and 10 bases from J, with 17 bases in between. The CDR3 has 14 residues. Study results and limitations: Cross-reactivity with common cold coronaviruses was shown by only 1 of 255 vaccine-induced clones in healthy vaccinees.

CD4+ T cells specific for antigen were expanded with viral peptide pools by the ViraFEST assay before sequencing. CD4+ T cell isolation took place after 10 days of culture. Two-dose vaccination with either BNT162b2 or mRNA-1273 was given to the participants. Having tested negative for nucleocapsid antibodies, the vaccine recipients showed no prior SARS-CoV-2 infection. Here immunoSEQ multiplex PCR was the method, and the copy in TCRdb shows in-frame clones only, minus some. The sample consists of about 59,000 clones, roughly 78% of them appearing once. The V and J genes are TRBV5-6 and TRBJ1-4, with D tentatively TRBD1 (5 bases). The clonotype comes from a human donor who received a COVID-19 vaccine. The starting material was CD4+ T cells from PBMCs cultured with HCoV-OC43 spike peptides, obtained after COVID-19 vaccination. The subset denotes: HCoV-OC43 spike overlapping peptide pool stimulation. The CDR3 here is CASSRRQGPGKLFF. CDR3 bases: TGTGCCAGCAGCCGGCGGCAGGGACCAGGAAAACTGTTTTTT.